One sample yielded the 32 T cell receptor beta chains listed below, sequenced in a study of blood T cell repertoires in COVID-19. Libraries were prepared by immunoSEQ multiplex PCR; TCRdb keeps only in-frame clonotypes and omits some of them. The sample lists around 40,000 clones, 79% occurring once. The source material was peripheral blood. The receptors shown here come from a man between 65 and 79 years old with acute or convalescent COVID-19.

This sequence joins TRBV5-1 and TRBJ2-7; no clear D gene. This CDR3 region has 18 residues. Trimming cost V 4 bases and J 0 bases, with 23 bases left between them. The V gene's germline CDR1 is SGHRS and CDR2 YFSETQ. CDR3 residues: CASSPGLGFLRPSYEQYF. The CDR3 DNA follows: TGCGCCAGCAGCCCTGGCCTAGGATTCCTTCGCCCCTCCTACGAGCAGTACTTC.

The chain recombines TRBV4-2 with TRBJ2-1; 8 bases align to TRBD2. Germline CDR1 LGHNA, CDR2 YNFKEQ. The trim removed 0 bases at V and 8 bases at J, leaving 9 bases unmatched. The CDR3 contains 16 residues. Here the CDR3 reads CASSQDRREGRDEQFF. The CDR3 DNA reads as TGTGCCAGCAGCCAAGATCGACGGGAGGGCCGGGATGAGCAGTTCTTC.

The chain uses TRBV28 and TRBJ1-3, with 9 bases lining up with TRBD1. The length of the CDR3 is 16 residues. V shed 6 bases, J shed 7 bases, and the junction held 13 bases outside the gene matches. Germline V CDR1 and CDR2: MDHEN, SYDVKM. Here the CDR3 reads CASSFILQGAANTIYF. The CDR3 bases are TGTGCCAGCAGCTTTATCCTACAGGGGGCGGCGAACACCATATATTTT. The whole variable domain, remainder taken from reference TRBV28 and TRBJ1-3, is DVKVTQSSRYLVKRTGEKVFLECVQDMDHENMFWYRQDPGLGLRLIYFSYDVKMKEKGDIPEGYSVSREKKERFSLILESASTNQTSMYLCASSFILQGAANTIYFGEGSWLTVV.

The chain employs TRBV19 and TRBJ1-6, with no clear D. With 3 bases removed from V and 8 bases from J, the gap between germline ends came to 11 bases. Germline V lookup: CDR1 LNHDA, CDR2 SQIVND (reference sequence). The CDR3 extends over 14 amino acids. CDR3 DNA sequence: TGTGCCAGTAGTATTTTCGGGGTGGATTCACCCCTCCACTTT. Translation gives CASSIFGVDSPLHF. Together with reference TRBV19 and TRBJ1-6, the CDR3 gives the full variable domain: DGGITQSPKYLFRKEGQNVTLSCEQNLNHDAMYWYRQDPGQGLRLIYYSQIVNDFQKGDIAEGYSVSREKKESFPLTVTSAQKNPTAFYLCASSIFGVDSPLHFGNGTRLTVT.

The chain recombines TRBV12-5 with TRBJ2-1; 9 nucleotides line up with TRBD2. V dropped 4 bases and J dropped 2; count of bases not matched to a gene: 9. CDR1 is LGHNT, CDR2 FRNRAP, per germline. CDR3 size: 17 residues. The CDR3 coding sequence is TGTGCTAGTGGTTACCTGTCTAGCGGGAACACCTACAATGAGCAGTTCTTC. The encoded protein is CASGYLSSGNTYNEQFF.

V is TRBV19 and J is TRBJ2-2, with 10 bases fitting TRBD2. Trimming took 9 bases from V and 0 from J; bases not matched to a gene: 10. Germline CDR1 LNHDA, CDR2 SQIVND (reference sequence). The CDR3 has 17 amino acids. In DNA form, the CDR3 reads TGTGCCAGCCGAATATCTAGCGGGAGAGCGAACACCGGGGAGCTGTTTTTT. This gives the protein CASRISSGRANTGELFF.

The V and J genes are TRBV5-1 and TRBJ2-2, with a possible D match to TRBD2 (7 bases). The germline CDR1 and CDR2 sequences are SGHRS and YFSETQ. V dropped 9 bases and J dropped 0 bases, with 15 bases sitting between them. This CDR3 is built from 15 residues. The CDR3 protein is CATSQGTTNTGELFF. The CDR3 region has the DNA TGCGCCACCAGTCAGGGGACTACGAACACCGGGGAGCTGTTTTTT. Combining the CDR3 with reference TRBV5-1 and TRBJ2-2 gives the whole variable domain KAGVTQTPRYLIKTRGQQVTLSCSPISGHRSVSWYQQTPGQGLQFLFEYFSETQRNKGNFPGRFSGRQFSNSRSEMNVSTLELGDSALYLCATSQGTTNTGELFFGEGSRLTVL.

The chain joins TRBV7-2 to TRBJ2-3; 8 bases align to TRBD2. CDR3 size: 16 residues. The germline CDR1 and CDR2 sequences are SGHTA and FQGNSA. V lost 3 bases and J lost 0; bases outside the gene matches: 5. CDR3 nucleotide sequence: TGTGCCAGCAGCTTCTCACTAGCGGCTAGCACAGATACGCAGTATTTT. It encodes CASSFSLAASTDTQYF.

The chain links TRBV9 to TRBJ2-7; D is perhaps TRBD2 (6 bases). This CDR3 region has 13 residues. Deletions cut 4 bases from V and 2 bases from J, with 10 bases between. The germline V gene has CDR1 SGDLS and CDR2 YYNGEE. The CDR3 DNA reads TGTGCCAGCAGCCCGGGACTGACCTACGAGCAGTACTTC. It translates to CASSPGLTYEQYF.

The chain recombines TRBV5-1 with TRBJ2-7; a weak D match, TRBD1 (6 bases). V lost 4 bases and J 5 bases, leaving 19 bases between the germline ends. The CDR3 length is 15 residues. Germline CDR1 reads SGHRS; CDR2 reads YFSETQ. CDR3 sequence (DNA): TGCGCCAGCAGCGGTGAGGGACCAGGGGACCACGAGCAGTACTTC. Translation: CASSGEGPGDHEQYF.

This chain uses TRBV10-3 with TRBJ2-7, with D perhaps matching TRBD2 (6 bases). CDR1 is ENHRY and CDR2 is SYGVKD in the germline V gene. CDR3 length: 14 amino acids. Deletions cut 3 bases from V and 3 bases from J, with 12 bases between. CDR3 nucleotides: TGTGCCATCAGTGACGGGACTCGGGGCTACGAGCAGTACTTC. Translating gives CAISDGTRGYEQYF.

In its sample, this clone was seen a few times. The rearrangement links TRBV5-6 to TRBJ2-7; D may be TRBD1 (5 bases). Trimming shortened V by 4 bases and J by 4 bases, and 9 bases separated the two germline ends. The germline CDR1 and CDR2 sequences are SGHDT and YYEEEE. CDR3 size: 12 residues. The CDR3 nucleotides read TGTGCCAGCAGCATTAGGGGTTACGAGCAGTACTTC. Encoded protein: CASSIRGYEQYF. The complete variable domain, with remaining parts taken from reference TRBV5-6 and TRBJ2-7, reads DAGVTQSPTHLIKTRGQQVTLRCSPKSGHDTVSWYQQALGQGPQFIFQYYEEEERQRGNFPDRFSGHQFPNYSSELNVNALLLGDSALYLCASSIRGYEQYFGPGTRLTVT.

This chain joins TRBV28 and TRBJ1-2; D gene uncertain. The germline gives CDR1 MDHEN, CDR2 SYDVKM. V shed 1 base and J shed 4 bases, with 10 bases lying between them. The CDR3 has 14 amino acids. CDR3 nucleotide sequence: TGTGCCAGCAGTTTATCCCCCCGAGGCTATGGCTACACCTTC. Protein: CASSLSPRGYGYTF.

The CDR3 region has the DNA TGTGCCAGCAGCCCCCCGGCCCTCCAGGGGGAGCGTGGCTACACCTTC. It encodes CASSPPALQGERGYTF. The chain employs TRBV7-2 and TRBJ1-2, with 7 bases matching TRBD1. This CDR3 spans 16 amino acids. The germline V gene has CDR1 SGHTA and CDR2 FQGNSA. With V trimmed by 5 bases and J by 7 bases, 16 bases remained unmatched.

The chain recombines TRBV4-1 with TRBJ1-5, with D possibly TRBD1 on 5 matching bases. Germline-derived CDR1 and CDR2 are MGHRA and YSYEKL. Trimming took 1 base from V and 4 from J, leaving 17 bases between them. The CDR3 covers 17 residues. The CDR3 here is CASSQGSGHGGNQPQHF. Written as DNA, the CDR3 is TGCGCCAGCAGCCAAGGATCTGGCCATGGGGGGAATCAGCCCCAGCATTTT.

V and J are TRBV2 and TRBJ1-1; weak D call: TRBD1 (5 bases). Germline V gene lookup returns CDR1 SNHLY and CDR2 FYNNEI. This CDR3 has 15 residues. V lost 8 bases and J lost 2, with 18 bases in between. CDR3 sequence: CASPQAGVLNTEAFF. DNA for the CDR3: TGTGCCAGCCCACAGGCGGGGGTCCTCAACACTGAAGCTTTCTTT.

To note about this clone: One junction end does not reproduce the germline sequence, and a read error may be involved. V is TRBV24-1 and J is TRBJ2-1; 8 nucleotides line up with TRBD2. This CDR3 is built from 13 residues. Germline V gene lookup returns CDR1 KGHDR and CDR2 SFDVKD. Here the CDR3 DNA reads TGTGCCACCAGTTTAGCGGGGCCCAATGGGCAGTTCTTC. Protein: CATSLAGPNGQFF.

This chain joins TRBV18 and TRBJ1-4; D not resolved. V was cut by 3 bases and J by 8 bases, with 4 bases left in between. Germline V gives CDR1 KGHSH, CDR2 LQKENI. There are 11 residues in the CDR3. CDR3 sequence: CASSPREKLFF. CDR3 nucleotide sequence: TGTGCCAGCTCACCGAGGGAAAAACTGTTTTTT.

This clone has a single count. The V call is TRBV18, the J call TRBJ2-5; D might be TRBD2 (6 bases). Looked up from germline, CDR1 is KGHSH and CDR2 is LQKENI. CDR3 length equals 14 residues. Between the trimmed V and J ends, which lost 3 bases and 4 bases, there was a span of 12 bases. The CDR3 sequence: CASSPGPGRETQYF. The CDR3 nucleotides are TGTGCCAGCTCACCTGGACCCGGGAGAGAGACCCAGTACTTC.

The chain combines TRBV7-9 with TRBJ2-1; 12 bases line up with TRBD2. Looked up from germline, CDR1 is SEHNR and CDR2 is FQNEAQ (reference sequence). Trimming cost V 4 bases and J 5 bases; bases outside gene matches: 6. The CDR3 is 16 residues long. This CDR3 reads CASSSHTSGRNNEQFF. Here the CDR3 DNA reads TGTGCCAGCAGCTCCCATACTAGCGGGAGGAACAATGAGCAGTTCTTC. Full variable domain (rest looked up from reference TRBV7-9 and TRBJ2-1): DTGVSQNPRHKITKRGQNVTFRCDPISEHNRLYWYRQTLGQGPEFLTYFQNEAQLEKSRLLSDRFSAERPKGSFSTLEIQRTEQGDSAMYLCASSSHTSGRNNEQFFGPGTRLTVL.

V usage is TRBV18 and J usage is TRBJ2-7; D remains unclear. V gave up 1 base and J gave up 2 bases, with 12 bases separating them. The CDR3 is made up of 15 amino acids. CDR1 is KGHSH and CDR2 is LQKENI in the germline V gene. The CDR3 is CASSPQVSQAYEQYF. In DNA, the CDR3 is TGTGCCAGCTCACCACAGGTTAGTCAGGCCTACGAGCAGTACTTC. Using reference TRBV18 and TRBJ2-7 for the parts outside the CDR3, the full variable domain is NAGVMQNPRHLVRRRGQEARLRCSPMKGHSHVYWYRQLPEEGLKFMVYLQKENIIDESGMPKERFSAEFPKEGPSILRIQQVVRGDSAAYFCASSPQVSQAYEQYFGPGTRLTVT.

This clone has only a few counts. This chain connects TRBV7-2 to TRBJ1-2, with D perhaps TRBD1 (5 bases). The CDR3 contains 14 residues. CDR1 and CDR2 from the germline V gene are SGHTA and FQGNSA. V lost 7 bases and J lost 4, with 16 bases in between. For the CDR3, the DNA is TGTGCCAGCACCCTCCAAGGGCAGGGCTATGGCTACACCTTC. It codes for CASTLQGQGYGYTF. The whole variable domain, remainder taken from reference TRBV7-2 and TRBJ1-2, is GAGVSQSPSNKVTEKGKDVELRCDPISGHTALYWYRQSLGQGLEFLIYFQGNSAPDKSGLPSDRFSAERTGGSVSTLTIQRTQQEDSAVYLCASTLQGQGYGYTFGSGTRLTVV.

The V gene is TRBV6-5, the J gene TRBJ2-7; D might be TRBD1 (6 bases). The CDR3 spans 15 residues. The germline V and J ends were trimmed by 6 bases and 0 bases, with 15 bases remaining between them. Germline-derived CDR1 and CDR2 are MNHEY and SVGAGI. The CDR3 DNA reads as TGTGCCAGCAGCGGCCGACCGGACAGCTCCTACGAGCAGTACTTC. Translation gives CASSGRPDSSYEQYF.

This chain uses TRBV2 with TRBJ1-5, with D possibly TRBD1 on 5 matching bases. Trimming removed 7 bases at V and 4 bases at J, with 11 bases between. The CDR3 loop spans 13 amino acids. CDR1 SNHLY and CDR2 FYNNEI come from the germline V gene. As DNA, the CDR3 is TGTGCCAGCACCGTCAGGGATAATCAGCCCCAGCATTTT. It specifies CASTVRDNQPQHF.

The chain joins TRBV7-6 to TRBJ2-1; D may be TRBD1 (8 bases). Germline lookup yields CDR1 SGHVS and CDR2 FNYEAQ. The CDR3 has 15 amino acids. V was trimmed by 4 bases and J by 7 bases, leaving 17 bases between them. The CDR3 loop reads CASSWGGQDGNEQFF. CDR3 in DNA: TGTGCCAGCAGCTGGGGGGGACAGGATGGAAATGAGCAGTTCTTC.

This clone was picked up one time. CDR3 in DNA: TGTGCCAGCAGCTGGACCTCAATAACAGGCGGGGAGCTGTTTTTT. This codes for CASSWTSITGGELFF. This chain joins TRBV7-2 and TRBJ2-2; D perhaps matches TRBD1 (5 bases). V lost 4 bases and J lost 7, with 16 bases in between. Germline CDR1 is SGHTA and CDR2 is FQGNSA. The CDR3 has 15 residues.

This clone has more than one count but fewer than ten. The sample holds other DNA sequences that translate to the same CDR3. CDR3 sequence reads: CASTVGTGGYGYTF. The DNA of the CDR3 is TGTGCCAGCACGGTGGGAACAGGGGGCTATGGCTACACCTTC. The chain employs TRBV6-6 and TRBJ1-2; 8 bases are a match to TRBD1. Germline CDR1 reads MNHNY; CDR2 reads SVGAGI (reference sequence). The trim removed 7 bases at V and 4 bases at J, leaving 8 bases unmatched. CDR3 size: 14 residues.

The chain has TRBV7-9 and TRBJ1-5; possible D gene TRBD1, 6 bases. CDR1 and CDR2 (germline): SEHNR, FQNEAQ (reference sequence). The CDR3 has 16 residues. V was shortened by 4 bases and J by 2 bases, with 15 bases between the two germline ends. CDR3 protein: CASSSQGGGGNQPQHF. The CDR3 nucleotides are TGTGCCAGCAGCTCTCAAGGGGGGGGTGGCAATCAGCCCCAGCATTTT.

The chain joins TRBV27 to TRBJ1-1, with TRBD1 identical over 7 bases. The germline V gene encodes CDR1 MNHEY and CDR2 SMNVEV (reference sequence). The CDR3 runs to 16 residues. V dropped 0 bases and J dropped 0; count of bases not matched to a gene: 4. CDR3 nucleotide sequence: TGTGCCAGCAGTTTATCGAAGGGACAGCTGAACACTGAAGCTTTCTTT. Translated, it gives CASSLSKGQLNTEAFF.

This chain joins TRBV9 and TRBJ1-1; 7 nucleotides match TRBD1. The junction had 3 bases not matched to a gene; V was cut back by 4 bases and J by 0 bases. In germline, CDR1 is SGDLS, CDR2 YYNGEE. The CDR3 is made up of 14 amino acids. CDR3 sequence (DNA): TGTGCCAGCAGCTGGGACAGTATGAACACTGAAGCTTTCTTT. Protein: CASSWDSMNTEAFF.

V gene TRBV11-2 combines with J gene TRBJ2-7, with D perhaps TRBD1 (6 bases). The CDR3 consists of 14 residues. The germline V gene encodes CDR1 SGHAT and CDR2 FQNNGV. V lost 5 bases to trimming and J lost 2 bases, with 13 bases between them. The CDR3 coding sequence is TGTGCCAGCAGCCCGACCCAGGGGCCCTACGAGCAGTACTTC. It is translated as CASSPTQGPYEQYF.

This chain connects TRBV9 to TRBJ2-7; D perhaps matches TRBD1 (6 bases). The CDR3 consists of 18 residues. Germline-derived CDR1 and CDR2 are SGDLS and YYNGEE. The V and J ends lost 4 bases and 4 bases respectively, with 27 bases between them. CDR3 in amino acids: CASSNPPPPRGVGYEQYF. DNA for the CDR3: TGTGCCAGCAGCAATCCCCCACCCCCCAGGGGCGTCGGATACGAGCAGTACTTC.